The sample holds many counts of the clone carrying this TCR beta chain. Its antigen remains unidentified. This sample stems from a study of CD8+CD57+ T cells in acquired aplastic anemia. Overall study context: The study obtained an average of 3.2 ug of DNA from sorted CD4+ and CD8+ cells.

The TCR beta profiling, which covered VDJ combination and CDR3 sequence, was carried out using genomic DNA as the template. TCRdb re-analysed the reads in MiXCR, keeping a single row per CDR3 protein. The data contain about 210,000 distinct CDR3 sequences, 34% of them seen just once; the ten biggest clones take up roughly 1.1%. Germline CDR1 and CDR2: DFQATT and SNEGSKA (reference sequence). This CDR3 is built from 13 residues. The V gene lost 7 bases and the J gene lost 2 bases, with 12 bases spanning the gap. Study results and limitations: CD8+ Simpson's diversity in patients was not significantly different from that in controls.

The chain employs TRBV20-1 and TRBJ1-5; a possible D gene is TRBD1 (5 bases). This sequence originates from a human donor in good health, serving as a control. Sequenced input: sorted CD4+, CD8+, or CD8+CD57+ T cells (not recorded which) from PBMCs. The CDR3 DNA follows: TGCAGTGGTCTTGGGGACCGCAATCAGCCCCAGCATTTT. Protein sequence: CSGLGDRNQPQHF.